The 32 T cell receptor beta chains below come from one sample, sequenced in a study of T-cell reconstitution after alpha-beta-depleted transplantation in children. Library preparation (for TCRbeta) was performed with unique molecular identifiers. Each CDR3 protein gets one entry after TCRdb re-called the PCR reads with MiXCR. The data show about 830,000 distinct CDR3 sequences, with approximately 15% seen just once and 5% held by the top ten. This material consisted of PBMCs, mostly from graft donor cells, taken 360 days after TCRalphabeta/CD19-depleted stem cell transplant. The receptors were sampled from a male patient younger than 18 who had a stem cell transplant for acute lymphoblastic leukemia, so the T cells may come from the graft donor.

This clonotype was found many times. The chain employs TRBV5-1 and TRBJ1-5, with TRBD1 matching over 7 bases. Germline-derived CDR1 and CDR2 are SGHRS and YFSETQ. This CDR3 region has 14 residues. The ends lost 4 bases at V and 1 base at J; junction bases unmatched: 2. The CDR3 reads CASSPGQSNQPQHF. Here the CDR3 DNA reads TGCGCCAGCAGCCCGGGACAGAGCAATCAGCCCCAGCATTTT.

This clonotype was counted between two and nine times. The genes are TRBV9 and TRBJ2-7; D uncertain. There are 15 residues in the CDR3. Germline V gene lookup returns CDR1 SGDLS and CDR2 YYNGEE. The V and J ends lost 4 bases and 3 bases respectively, with 17 bases between them. CDR3 sequence reads: CASSLGIFSFYEQYF. The CDR3 DNA is TGTGCCAGCAGCCTGGGGATTTTCTCATTCTACGAGCAGTACTTC.

The chain is built from TRBV2 and TRBJ2-2, with unresolved D. V lost 4 bases to trimming and J lost 4 bases, with 7 bases between them. Germline V gene sequence: CDR1 SNHLY, CDR2 FYNNEI. The CDR3 extends over 13 amino acids. The DNA of the CDR3 is TGTGCCAGCAGTGGCACGCCCACCGGGGAGCTGTTTTTT. Translation gives CASSGTPTGELFF.

This clonotype was detected a few times. The rearrangement joins TRBV25-1 to TRBJ2-7, with D tentatively TRBD2 (6 bases). V was pared by 6 bases and J by 1 base, with 16 bases between. This CDR3 region has 15 residues. Per the germline V gene, CDR1 is MGHDK and CDR2 is SYGVNS. CDR3 amino acids: CASRPTGVRSYEQYF. The CDR3 region has the DNA TGTGCCAGCAGGCCCACGGGAGTACGGTCCTACGAGCAGTACTTC.

The table lists this clonotype with many counts. This chain uses TRBV24-1 with TRBJ2-4, with 11 positions matching TRBD1. Germline CDR1 is KGHDR and CDR2 is SFDVKD. This CDR3 region has 17 residues. V was pared by 4 bases and J by 3 bases, with 7 bases of the junction left unmatched. Here the CDR3 reads CATSDSGQGGIKNIQYF. For the CDR3, the DNA is TGTGCCACCAGTGACTCGGGACAGGGGGGCATCAAAAACATTCAGTACTTC.

V and J are TRBV5-1 and TRBJ2-7, with D perhaps TRBD2 (6 bases). Germline values: CDR1 SGHRS, CDR2 YFSETQ. CDR3 length: 15 amino acids. Trimming stripped 5 bases from V and 2 bases from J, with 17 bases between. The CDR3 sequence is CASRRDSKGPYEQYF. In DNA, the CDR3 is TGCGCCAGCAGGCGGGATAGCAAGGGCCCCTACGAGCAGTACTTC.

The chain has TRBV2 and TRBJ1-1, with 7 positions matching TRBD1. The CDR3 runs 12 residues. Germline V gene data show CDR1 as SNHLY and CDR2 as FYNNEI. Germline trimming cut 6 bases from V and 11 bases from J; bases unmatched to any gene: 9. The DNA for the CDR3 is TGTGCCAGCAGCCACAGCACAGGGGAGGCTTTCTTT. Amino acid sequence: CASSHSTGEAFF.

This chain joins TRBV6-4 and TRBJ2-7; 7 positions match TRBD2. The CDR3 covers 10 residues. Trimming at V came to 7 bases and at J to 6 bases, leaving 0 bases not matched to a gene. Germline V gene data show CDR1 as MRHNA and CDR2 as SNTAGT. This chain's CDR3 is CASTGGEQYF. CDR3 bases: TGTGCCAGCACGGGGGGCGAGCAGTACTTC.

The chain carries TRBV19 and TRBJ2-1; possibly TRBD1 for D (5 bases). The CDR3 has 13 residues. Germline V gene data show CDR1 as LNHDA and CDR2 as SQIVND (reference sequence). With 3 bases removed from V and 6 bases from J, the gap between germline ends came to 9 bases. The CDR3 nucleotides are TGTGCCAGTAGTATGTGGGGCCCCAATGAGCAGTTCTTC. It translates to CASSMWGPNEQFF.

This clonotype was observed at least ten times. The genes are TRBV5-1 and TRBJ1-2, with D unclear. The germline gives CDR1 SGHRS, CDR2 YFSETQ. Deletions cut 0 bases from V and 4 bases from J, with 13 bases between. The CDR3 has 15 amino acids. CDR3 nucleotide sequence: TGCGCCAGCAGCTTGGCCGAGGGCAGCTTCTATGGCTACACCTTC. It yields the protein CASSLAEGSFYGYTF.

The J gene is TRBJ2-5, the V gene TRBV10-2; 7 bases match TRBD2. There are 14 residues in the CDR3. The germline V gene has CDR1 WSHSY and CDR2 SAAADI. The ends lost 4 bases at V and 4 bases at J; junction bases unmatched: 6. CDR3 sequence (DNA): TGCGCCAGCAGTGCCTCGGGGGGAAGAGAGACCCAGTACTTC. Its translation: CASSASGGRETQYF.

Only a few counts were recorded for this clonotype. J is TRBJ2-5 and V is TRBV11-2; D might be TRBD2 (6 bases). This CDR3 is 15 amino acids long. Germline-derived CDR1 and CDR2 are SGHAT and FQNNGV. Trimming took off 2 bases at V and 1 base at J, with 11 bases between the two ends. The CDR3 loop is CASSLNAGRQETQYF. DNA for the CDR3: TGTGCCAGCAGCTTAAATGCGGGACGCCAAGAGACCCAGTACTTC.

The chain combines TRBV6-2 or TRBV6-3 with TRBJ2-7; D is uncertain. Germline loops: CDR1 MNHEY, CDR2 SVGEGT. Between the trimmed V and J ends, which lost 8 bases and 3 bases, there was a span of 17 bases. CDR3 size: 14 residues. CDR3 DNA: TGTGCCAGCCAGGCCCCCATAAGTAGCTACGAGCAGTACTTC. Translating gives CASQAPISSYEQYF.

The chain couples TRBV10-2 to TRBJ2-5, with D maybe TRBD1 (5 bases). The CDR3 contains 13 residues. The germline CDR1 and CDR2 sequences are WSHSY and SAAADI. With 4 bases removed from V and 10 bases from J, the gap between germline ends came to 16 bases. CDR3 in amino acids: CASSAFLGVFQYF. The CDR3 DNA reads as TGCGCCAGCAGTGCTTTCTTAGGGGTTTTCCAGTACTTC.

This clonotype was seen a handful of times. V usage is TRBV7-2 and J usage is TRBJ2-7; TRBD1 or TRBD2 may be the D gene (5 bases each). The germline CDR1 and CDR2 sequences are SGHTA and FQGNSA. V dropped 4 bases and J dropped 3 bases, with 22 bases sitting between them. This CDR3 comprises 17 residues. The CDR3 loop reads CASSSGPYPTDNYEQYF. Here the CDR3 DNA reads TGTGCCAGCAGCTCGGGGCCTTATCCAACAGATAACTACGAGCAGTACTTC. Supplemented by reference TRBV7-2 and TRBJ2-7, the full variable domain reads GAGVSQSPSNKVTEKGKDVELRCDPISGHTALYWYRQSLGQGLEFLIYFQGNSAPDKSGLPSDRFSAERTGGSVSTLTIQRTQQEDSAVYLCASSSGPYPTDNYEQYFGPGTRLTVT.

Ten or more counts support this clonotype. The chain joins TRBV5-5 to TRBJ2-1, with 9 bases matching TRBD1. The CDR3 has 15 amino acids. The V segment lost 5 bases and the J segment 3 bases; nucleotides outside the gene matches: 6. CDR1 and CDR2 (germline): SGHKS, YYEKEE (reference sequence). DNA of the CDR3: TGTGCCAGCAGAGACGGGACAGGGATCTACAATGAGCAGTTCTTC. This codes for CASRDGTGIYNEQFF.

The V call is TRBV4-2, the J call TRBJ1-2; unclear D gene. CDR3 length: 17 residues. Looked up from germline, CDR1 is LGHNA and CDR2 is YNFKEQ. Between the trimmed V and J ends, which lost 4 bases and 2 bases, there was a span of 20 bases. The CDR3 loop reads CASSPGPSAGYNYGYTF. In DNA form, the CDR3 reads TGTGCCAGCAGCCCCGGGCCCTCAGCAGGTTACAACTATGGCTACACCTTC.

The V gene is TRBV5-1, the J gene TRBJ2-1, with 8 bases fitting TRBD1. The CDR3 is 14 residues long. Losses at the gene ends were 6 bases for V and 3 bases for J; bases not matched to a gene: 5. The germline CDR1 and CDR2 sequences are SGHRS and YFSETQ. The CDR3 nucleotides read TGCGCCAGCAATCCAGGACAGGGCTACAATGAGCAGTTCTTC. It translates to CASNPGQGYNEQFF.

The chain couples TRBV11-2 to TRBJ2-7; TRBD2 matches at 11 bases. The junction had 9 bases not matched to a gene; V was cut back by 5 bases and J by 3 bases. CDR1 and CDR2 from the germline V gene are SGHAT and FQNNGV. The CDR3 is 16 amino acids. The CDR3 bases are TGTGCCAGCAGCCCAGTCTCTAGCGGGAGGTTCTACGAGCAGTACTTC. Translated, it gives CASSPVSSGRFYEQYF.

The chain combines TRBV29-1 with TRBJ2-7; D not resolved. This CDR3 contains 11 residues. Looked up from germline, CDR1 is SQVTM and CDR2 is ANQGSEA. The germline V and J ends were trimmed by 5 bases and 2 bases, with 7 bases remaining between them. CDR3 protein: CSVLRTYEQYF. As DNA, the CDR3 is TGCAGCGTTTTGCGCACCTACGAGCAGTACTTC.

This clonotype was seen only a few times. One end of the junction fails to match germline, which may point to a read error. The rearrangement links TRBV29-1 to TRBJ1-1; possible D gene TRBD1, 5 bases. There are 15 residues in the CDR3. Germline loops: CDR1 SQVTM, CDR2 ANQGSEA. CDR3 sequence (DNA): TGTCGGACCCCAAAGCGGGGGATGGTTTATACTGAAGCTTTCTTT. It specifies CRTPKRGMVYTEAFF. Full variable domain (outside the CDR3, taken from reference TRBV29-1 and TRBJ1-1): SAVISQKPSRDICQRGTSLTIQCQVDSQVTMMFWYRQQPGQSLTLIATANQGSEATYESGFVIDKFPISRPNLTFSTLTVSNMSPEDSSIYLCRTPKRGMVYTEAFFGQGTRLTVV.

The J gene is TRBJ2-1, the V gene TRBV18, with TRBD2 matching 9 bases. Germline-derived CDR1 and CDR2 are KGHSH and LQKENI. The CDR3 has 18 amino acids. J was trimmed by 6 bases and V by 3 bases; bases with no gene match: 15. CDR3 nucleotides: TGTGCCAGCTCACCTCGAGCGGGGGGTAGCGGCCGCCCCAATGAGCAGTTCTTC. Translated, it gives CASSPRAGGSGRPNEQFF.

Ten or more counts support this clonotype. This rearrangement joins TRBV21-1 to TRBJ2-7; the DNA was not used to check the table's D call, TRBD2. TRBV21-1 counts as a pseudogene. The CDR3 spans 14 residues. DNA for the CDR3: TGTGCCAGCAGCCCTCCTCGACGGACGGCTGGGGAGTACTTC. The encoded protein is CASSPPRRTAGEYF.

V is TRBV19 and J is TRBJ1-1; D is undetermined. V lost 4 bases and J lost 0, with 12 bases in between. The length of the CDR3 is 15 residues. Germline CDR1 and CDR2: LNHDA and SQIVND (reference sequence). CDR3 loop: CASSSASLMNTEAFF. CDR3 nucleotide sequence: TGTGCCAGTAGTAGTGCGTCCCTTATGAACACTGAAGCTTTCTTT. The full variable domain, its missing parts supplied by reference TRBV19 and TRBJ1-1, is DGGITQSPKYLFRKEGQNVTLSCEQNLNHDAMYWYRQDPGQGLRLIYYSQIVNDFQKGDIAEGYSVSREKKESFPLTVTSAQKNPTAFYLCASSSASLMNTEAFFGQGTRLTVV.

This clonotype was observed many times. The J gene is TRBJ2-1, the V gene TRBV20-1; D possibly corresponds to TRBD2 (5 bases). Germline V gene data show CDR1 as DFQATT and CDR2 as SNEGSKA (reference sequence). This CDR3 region has 14 residues. With 3 bases removed from V and 6 bases from J, the gap between germline ends came to 15 bases. The CDR3 region has the DNA TGCAGTGCTAGTGGAGGTTCGGTCATCAATGAGCAGTTCTTC. Protein product: CSASGGSVINEQFF.

This clonotype came up many times. The rearrangement uses TRBV5-1 and TRBJ2-2, with D perhaps TRBD2 (5 bases). The CDR3 loop spans 13 amino acids. V was pared by 4 bases and J by 5 bases, with 9 bases between. From germline, CDR1 is SGHRS and CDR2 YFSETQ. This CDR3 is CASSLRETGELFF. The CDR3 DNA reads as TGCGCCAGCAGCCTGAGGGAAACCGGGGAGCTGTTTTTT.

This clonotype occurred a few times. The chain joins TRBV20-1 to TRBJ2-7; 11 bases align to TRBD2. CDR1 and CDR2 from the germline V gene are DFQATT and SNEGSKA (reference sequence). The CDR3 has 17 residues. The V and J ends lost 6 bases and 5 bases, in that order; junction bases with no gene match: 18. The CDR3 sequence is CSAQGHLIAGGVDEQYF. The DNA for the CDR3 is TGCAGTGCACAAGGGCACCTCATAGCGGGAGGGGTCGACGAGCAGTACTTC.

The chain uses TRBV5-1 and TRBJ2-3, with D perhaps TRBD1 or TRBD2 (5 bases each). The ends were cut back, 1 base at V and 5 bases at J, with 17 bases in the middle. CDR1 and CDR2 (germline): SGHRS, YFSETQ. This CDR3 is built from 16 residues. The CDR3 loop reads CASSLSGTPGGDTQYF. The DNA for the CDR3 is TGCGCCAGCAGCTTGTCCGGGACCCCGGGCGGAGATACGCAGTATTTT. Filled out from reference TRBV5-1 and TRBJ2-3, the complete variable domain reads KAGVTQTPRYLIKTRGQQVTLSCSPISGHRSVSWYQQTPGQGLQFLFEYFSETQRNKGNFPGRFSGRQFSNSRSEMNVSTLELGDSALYLCASSLSGTPGGDTQYFGPGTRLTVL.

The chain combines TRBV6-1 with TRBJ1-3; D might be TRBD1 (5 bases). V lost 4 bases to trimming and J lost 0 bases, with 10 bases between them. CDR1 MNHNS and CDR2 SASEGT come from the germline V gene. This CDR3 has 15 residues. CDR3 sequence reads: CASSGRGFSGNTIYF. CDR3 DNA: TGTGCCAGCAGTGGAAGGGGCTTCTCTGGAAACACCATATATTTT.

Remarks on this clonotype: A much larger clone differs by one base, so this may be a read error. The DNA is omitted, as the CDR3 cannot be located on it reliably, and the CDR3 follows TCRdb's listing. The chain combines TRBV20-1 with TRBJ1-4; TRBD1, the D gene given by the table, was not confirmed from the DNA. Per the germline V gene, CDR1 is DFQATT and CDR2 is SNEGSKA (reference sequence). The CDR3 extends over 14 residues, inclusive of both ends. The CDR3 loop is CSSSGGAFNEKLFF.

This clonotype was recorded a few times. The chain has TRBV20-1 and TRBJ2-6, with D maybe TRBD2 (6 bases). The V end was cut by 8 bases, the J end by 0 bases, with 8 bases between. Germline V gene data show CDR1 as DFQATT and CDR2 as SNEGSKA (reference sequence). The CDR3 is 13 amino acids. The CDR3, as DNA: TGCAGTACGGGGGTCTCTGGGGCCAACGTCCTGACTTTC. This translates into CSTGVSGANVLTF.

This clonotype was seen a few times. The chain employs TRBV7-6 and TRBJ2-3; TRBD2 agrees at 7 bases. In germline, CDR1 is SGHVS, CDR2 FNYEAQ. V lost 3 bases to trimming and J lost 3 bases; unmatched junction nucleotides: 9. The CDR3 runs to 16 residues. The CDR3 nucleotides read TGTGCCAGCAGCTTGTCGTTAGGCGGGAGAACAGATACGCAGTATTTT. Encoded protein: CASSLSLGGRTDTQYF.